This T cell receptor beta chain was captured by sequencing in a study of vaccination effects on CD4 cells after COVID-19. Overall study results and limits: Cross-reactivity toward common cold coronaviruses was confined to only 1 of 255 vaccine-induced clones in healthy vaccinees.

Trimming stripped 0 bases from V and 6 bases from J, with 13 bases between. Germline loops: CDR1 LNHNV, CDR2 YYDKDF (reference sequence). The CDR3 runs to 15 residues. Antigen-specific CD4+ T cell clonotypes were called by their expansion after viral peptide-pool culture in ViraFEST. Having been cultured for about ten days, the cells underwent CD4+ T cell isolation. The study found no prior SARS-CoV-2 infection in the vaccine recipients, who tested negative for nucleocapsid antibodies. In culture with 10 IU/ml IL-2 and around 10 ug/ml peptides, PBMC were grown at a few million per well. Only in-frame clones appear in the TCRdb table, and some are missing; sequencing was by immunoSEQ multiplex PCR. The sample includes about 73,000 clones, under 80% seen only once; the top ten take over 9.5%. As to this clone: What it binds is not known.

The chain couples TRBV15 to TRBJ2-3; possibly TRBD1 for D (5 bases). The specimen was CD4+ T cells from PBMCs cultured with SARS-CoV-2 spike peptides, collected before COVID-19 vaccination. This receptor was identified in a human donor who received a COVID-19 vaccine. The CDR3 region has the DNA TGTGCCACCAGCAGAGACCGCAGGGCTAGGGATACGCAGTATTTT. Translation gives CATSRDRRARDTQYF.